This paragraph covers one T cell receptor beta chain sequence. The identical CDR3 is also encoded by other nucleotide sequences in the sample. This entry comes from a study of control samples from healthy donors and cancer patients. Some clones are missing from TCRdb's copy, which holds only in-frame ones; the method was immunoSEQ multiplex PCR. The table shows some 100,000 clones, with about 79% occurring only once. The CDR3 spans 15 residues. CDR1 is SGHAT, CDR2 FQNNGV, per germline. With 1 base removed from V and 0 bases from J, the gap between germline ends came to 7 bases. This clonotype was obtained from a woman aged 25 to 39 in good health. The chain recombines TRBV11-2 with TRBJ1-3; the D is unclear. The sample consisted of blood. This CDR3 is CASSLGGVSGNTIYF. The DNA for the CDR3 is TGTGCCAGCAGCTTAGGTGGGGTCTCTGGAAACACCATATATTTT.